Below, 25 T cell receptor beta chains from the same sample are listed, as sequenced in a study of shared clonotypes between healthy human individuals. Libraries were prepared by immunoSEQ multiplex PCR; TCRdb keeps only in-frame clonotypes and omits some of them. The sample includes 2 million or so clones, 85% to 95% of them seen just once. Material for sequencing was naive CD4+ T cells sorted from blood. Sample subset: CD45RA+ positively selected. The receptors derive from a man aged 18 to 29 in good health.

The gene calls are TRBV6-5 and TRBJ2-7; 9 bases agree with TRBD2. The length of the CDR3 is 15 residues. Germline V gives CDR1 MNHEY, CDR2 SVGAGI. Unmatched junction bases numbered 8, after V lost 6 bases and J lost 2 bases. The CDR3 DNA sequence: TGTGCCAGCAGCCCTCTGGGCGGGAGGGCCTACGAGCAGTACTTC. Encoded protein: CASSPLGGRAYEQYF.

The chain couples TRBV30 to TRBJ1-2; the D is unclear. V shed 3 bases and J shed 0 bases, with 5 bases lying between them. Per germline, CDR1 GTSNPN and CDR2 SVGIG (reference sequence). This CDR3 has 12 residues. CDR3 loop: CAWRRPNYGYTF. The CDR3 nucleotides are TGTGCCTGGAGGAGGCCTAACTATGGCTACACCTTC.

This clone showed up just once. Within the sample, other DNA sequences also encode this same CDR3. The CDR3 region is CASSLGGRSTDTQYF. The CDR3 bases are TGCGCCAGCAGCTTAGGAGGGAGAAGTACAGATACGCAGTATTTT. This chain uses TRBV5-1 with TRBJ2-3; D is perhaps TRBD2 (6 bases). Germline values: CDR1 SGHRS, CDR2 YFSETQ. V lost 2 bases to trimming and J lost 3 bases, with 13 bases between them. This CDR3 region has 15 residues.

This clone has just a few counts. At the DNA level, this CDR3 is encoded by other sequences in the same sample as well. The chain joins TRBV5-4 to TRBJ2-7, with unresolved D. Germline loops: CDR1 SGHNT, CDR2 YYREEE (reference sequence). The CDR3 is 12 residues long. Trimming cost V 0 bases and J 4 bases, with 5 bases left between them. CDR3 nucleotide sequence: TGTGCCAGCAGCTTGGAGGGTTACGAGCAGTACTTC. Amino acid sequence: CASSLEGYEQYF.

CDR3 in amino acids: CASSLVSEGHTQYF. Here the CDR3 DNA reads TGTGCCAGCAGCTTAGTATCTGAGGGTCATACGCAGTATTTT. The rearrangement links TRBV11-2 to TRBJ2-3; perhaps TRBD2 as D (5 bases). Germline V CDR1 and CDR2: SGHAT, FQNNGV. CDR3 size: 14 residues. Trimming shortened V by 1 base and J by 7 bases, and 12 bases separated the two germline ends.

This rearrangement joins TRBV6-1 to TRBJ2-5; D unclear. Between the trimmed V and J ends, which lost 2 bases and 5 bases, there was a span of 15 bases. The germline V gene encodes CDR1 MNHNS and CDR2 SASEGT. The CDR3 sequence is 15 residues long. CDR3 nucleotides: TGTGCCAGCAGTGAACCCCTCTTGGTCGGGGAGACCCAGTACTTC. Protein: CASSEPLLVGETQYF.

The chain couples TRBV28 to TRBJ2-5, with 8 nucleotides matching TRBD2. The V segment lost 2 bases and the J segment 7 bases; nucleotides outside the gene matches: 9. Germline CDR1 reads MDHEN; CDR2 reads SYDVKM. The CDR3 extends over 15 amino acids. The CDR3 sequence: CASSLAGGGFGTQYF. CDR3 nucleotides: TGTGCCAGCAGTTTAGCGGGGGGAGGGTTTGGGACCCAGTACTTC.

V gene TRBV29-1 combines with J gene TRBJ2-2; no reliable D call. There are 16 residues in the CDR3. Per the germline V gene, CDR1 is SQVTM and CDR2 is ANQGSEA. V was trimmed by 2 bases and J by 1 base, leaving 14 bases between them. CDR3 region: CSVETAPGRNTGELFF. The CDR3 nucleotides read TGCAGCGTTGAAACGGCCCCCGGACGGAACACCGGGGAGCTGTTTTTT.

This chain connects TRBV13 to TRBJ2-7, with D unresolved. V was trimmed by 4 bases and J by 6 bases, leaving 13 bases between them. Germline V gene data show CDR1 as PRHDT and CDR2 as FYEKMQ (reference sequence). The CDR3 spans 13 residues. For the CDR3, the DNA is TGTGCCAGCAGCTCCGCTAAGGTGGCCGAGCAGTACTTC. Protein sequence: CASSSAKVAEQYF.

The V call is TRBV7-9, the J call TRBJ2-1; maybe TRBD2 (5 bases). This CDR3 region has 17 residues. CDR1 is SEHNR and CDR2 is FQNEAQ in the germline V gene (reference sequence). The germline V and J ends were trimmed by 5 bases and 7 bases, with 24 bases remaining between them. This chain's CDR3 is CASSRDTGVKASNEQFF. DNA for the CDR3: TGTGCCAGCAGCCGAGATACCGGGGTTAAGGCCAGTAATGAGCAGTTCTTC.

The CDR3 bases are TGTGCCAGCAGCCCGTACCCCTCCGGGACGGCTTCCCACACCGGGGAGCTGTTTTTT. It is translated as CASSPYPSGTASHTGELFF. This chain uses TRBV7-6 with TRBJ2-2; tentatively, D is TRBD1 or TRBD2 (5 bases each). The V end was cut by 5 bases, the J end by 3 bases, with 25 bases between. The germline gives CDR1 SGHVS, CDR2 FNYEAQ. CDR3 length: 19 amino acids.

For this clone: Distinct nucleotide sequences in the sample also encode this CDR3. The chain recombines TRBV9 with TRBJ2-3; perhaps D is TRBD1 or TRBD2 (6 bases each). Germline CDR1 is SGDLS and CDR2 is YYNGEE. CDR3 size: 14 residues. Trimming pared 2 bases from V and 2 bases from J, leaving 9 bases between. The CDR3 DNA is TGTGCCAGCAGCGTTGGGGGGCCCACAGATACGCAGTATTTT. Protein product: CASSVGGPTDTQYF.

This sequence joins TRBV7-9 and TRBJ2-1, with 7 nucleotides matching TRBD1. V shed 1 base, J shed 8 bases, and the junction held 2 bases outside the gene matches. Germline V gives CDR1 SEHNR, CDR2 FQNEAQ (reference sequence). The CDR3 runs 13 residues. CDR3 bases: TGTGCCAGCAGCTTAGGGGGGACAGATGAGCAGTTCTTC. Its translation is CASSLGGTDEQFF.

The V call is TRBV5-4, the J call TRBJ2-3; 7 bases line up with TRBD1. V dropped 0 bases and J dropped 4; count of bases not matched to a gene: 8. The CDR3 length is 16 residues. Looked up from germline, CDR1 is SGHNT and CDR2 is YYREEE (reference sequence). The CDR3 DNA reads as TGTGCCAGCAGCTTGGCCGTGGCAGGGGGTTCAGATACGCAGTATTTT. This translates into CASSLAVAGGSDTQYF. Variable domain in full (rest from reference TRBV5-4 and TRBJ2-3): ETGVTQSPTHLIKTRGQQVTLRCSSQSGHNTVSWYQQALGQGPQFIFQYYREEENGRGNFPPRFSGLQFPNYSSELNVNALELDDSALYLCASSLAVAGGSDTQYFGPGTRLTVL.

This chain connects TRBV12-5 to TRBJ1-3; unclear D gene. Deletions cut 5 bases from V and 1 base from J, with 6 bases between. CDR3 size: 13 residues. CDR1 and CDR2 (germline): LGHNT, FRNRAP. As DNA, the CDR3 is TGTGCTAGTGGTCCTAGGTCTGGAAACACCATATATTTT. This codes for CASGPRSGNTIYF.

V usage is TRBV19 and J usage is TRBJ2-2; no reliable D call. This CDR3 contains 12 residues. V was clipped by 3 bases and J by 2 bases, with 1 base between them. CDR1 is LNHDA, CDR2 SQIVND, per germline (reference sequence). This CDR3 is CASSINTGELFF. The DNA of the CDR3 is TGTGCCAGTAGTATCAACACCGGGGAGCTGTTTTTT.

The rearrangement links TRBV11-2 to TRBJ2-5, with D possibly TRBD2 on 6 matching bases. Trimming removed 5 bases at V and 4 bases at J, with 20 bases between. The CDR3 is 16 residues long. The V gene's germline CDR1 is SGHAT and CDR2 FQNNGV. The CDR3 here is CASSSLKGGRRETQYF. The DNA for the CDR3 is TGTGCCAGCAGCAGCTTAAAGGGAGGCCGCCGAGAGACCCAGTACTTC. Based on the CDR3 plus reference TRBV11-2 and TRBJ2-5, the full variable domain is EAGVAQSPRYKIIEKRQSVAFWCNPISGHATLYWYQQILGQGPKLLIQFQNNGVVDDSQLPKDRFSAERLKGVDSTLKIQPAKLEDSAVYLCASSSLKGGRRETQYFGPGTRLLVL.

This chain joins TRBV30 and TRBJ1-6; D perhaps matches TRBD1 (5 bases). Germline values: CDR1 GTSNPN, CDR2 SVGIG (reference sequence). CDR3 length equals 16 residues. The V gene lost 1 base and the J gene lost 2 bases, with 12 bases spanning the gap. The chain's CDR3 is CAWSGLGVAYNSPLHF. Here the CDR3 DNA reads TGTGCCTGGAGTGGGCTGGGGGTTGCCTATAATTCACCCCTCCACTTT. Together with reference TRBV30 and TRBJ1-6, the CDR3 gives the full variable domain: SQTIHQWPATLVQPVGSPLSLECTVEGTSNPNLYWYRQAAGRGLQLLFYSVGIGQISSEVPQNLSASRPQDRQFILSSKKLLLSDSGFYLCAWSGLGVAYNSPLHFGNGTRLTVT.

About this clone itself: A read error may produce the germline difference seen at one junction end. This sample also contains other DNA sequences that code for the same CDR3. The gene calls are TRBV6-6 and TRBJ1-5; D not resolved. The CDR3 is 13 residues long. CDR1 and CDR2 from the germline V gene are MNHNY and SVGAGI (reference sequence). The CDR3 nucleotides read TGTGCCAGCACTTACGGAGGGAATCAGCCCCAGCATTTT. This gives the protein CASTYGGNQPQHF.

The V and J genes are TRBV7-9 and TRBJ2-1, with D possibly TRBD2 on 6 matching bases. This CDR3 region has 19 residues. The ends were cut back, 3 bases at V and 0 bases at J, with 21 bases in the middle. Germline CDR1 and CDR2: SEHNR and FQNEAQ (reference sequence). DNA for the CDR3: TGTGCCAGCAGCTTTGACTTGGGTAGCGGAACGACCTCCTACAATGAGCAGTTCTTC. Translated: CASSFDLGSGTTSYNEQFF.

The CDR3, as DNA: TGCAGCGCGTGGGATTCTGGAAACACCATATATTTT. This codes for CSAWDSGNTIYF. The chain is built from TRBV29-1 and TRBJ1-3; no definite D call. CDR3 length: 12 residues. Trimming removed 7 bases at V and 1 base at J, with 8 bases between. CDR1 and CDR2 (germline): SQVTM, ANQGSEA.

This chain links TRBV7-2 with TRBJ1-5; D unresolved. The CDR3 consists of 14 residues. The germline V and J ends were trimmed by 4 bases and 0 bases, with 7 bases remaining between them. Germline V gives CDR1 SGHTA, CDR2 FQGNSA. The CDR3 loop reads CASSSGFSNQPQHF. The CDR3 bases are TGTGCCAGCAGCTCAGGTTTTAGCAATCAGCCCCAGCATTTT.

The rearrangement uses TRBV5-1 and TRBJ2-3; 12 nucleotides line up with TRBD2. The germline gives CDR1 SGHRS, CDR2 YFSETQ. The ends lost 4 bases at V and 5 bases at J; junction bases unmatched: 5. The CDR3 is 15 amino acids. CDR3 nucleotide sequence: TGCGCCAGCAGCAGACTAGCGGGAGTCTTAGATACGCAGTATTTT. It translates to CASSRLAGVLDTQYF. Looking up the rest from reference TRBV5-1 and TRBJ2-3 gives the full variable domain: KAGVTQTPRYLIKTRGQQVTLSCSPISGHRSVSWYQQTPGQGLQFLFEYFSETQRNKGNFPGRFSGRQFSNSRSEMNVSTLELGDSALYLCASSRLAGVLDTQYFGPGTRLTVL.

The genes are TRBV29-1 and TRBJ2-7, with 8 bases aligning to TRBD1. Trimming cost V 4 bases and J 2 bases; bases outside gene matches: 7. Germline loops: CDR1 SQVTM, CDR2 ANQGSEA. This CDR3 comprises 14 residues. CDR3 in amino acids: CSVAGGVGTYEQYF. CDR3 coding DNA: TGCAGCGTTGCAGGGGGCGTAGGTACCTACGAGCAGTACTTC.

This chain joins TRBV4-1 and TRBJ2-3; the match to TRBD2 covers 10 bases. Trimming at V came to 6 bases and at J to 5 bases, leaving 11 bases not matched to a gene. The CDR3 contains 16 residues. Per germline, CDR1 MGHRA and CDR2 YSYEKL. The CDR3 region has the DNA TGCGCCAGCAGACCCCTGGGAAGCGGGAGGGGAGATACGCAGTATTTT. It codes for CASRPLGSGRGDTQYF.